One and the same sample provided the 8 T cell receptor beta chains below, sequenced in a study of blood T cell repertoires in COVID-19. The assay was immunoSEQ multiplex PCR, and TCRdb's table has in-frame clones only and misses some. The table lists about 230,000 clones, 80% to 90% of them singletons. Sequencing was done on a sample of peripheral blood. Receptors originate from a man between 50 and 59 years old with COVID-19, enrolled during active disease.

This clone was seen a few times. The genes are TRBV27 and TRBJ1-1; D ambiguous. This CDR3 contains 13 residues. V lost 2 bases to trimming and J lost 1 base, with 5 bases between them. CDR1 and CDR2 (germline): MNHEY, SMNVEV (reference sequence). The DNA for the CDR3 is TGTGCCAGCAGTTTAAGAGAGAACACTGAAGCTTTCTTT. It specifies CASSLRENTEAFF.

In DNA, the CDR3 is TGCGCCAGCAGCCAAGATCCCTCGGCAGGGACGGGGGATGAGCAGTTCTTC. It yields the protein CASSQDPSAGTGDEQFF. The chain uses TRBV4-1 and TRBJ2-1; D might be TRBD2 (6 bases). Trimming shortened V by 0 bases and J by 8 bases, and 20 bases separated the two germline ends. This CDR3 is built from 17 residues. CDR1 is MGHRA and CDR2 is YSYEKL in the germline V gene.

V gene TRBV7-9 combines with J gene TRBJ1-1; 8 nucleotides agree with TRBD1. J gave up 2 bases and V 3 bases, and 2 bases lay outside the gene matches. The CDR3 spans 14 residues. The germline V gene has CDR1 SEHNR and CDR2 FQNEAQ (reference sequence). CDR3 in amino acids: CASSFGQGNTEAFF. For the CDR3, the DNA is TGTGCCAGCAGCTTTGGACAGGGCAACACTGAAGCTTTCTTT.

This rearrangement joins TRBV6-2 or TRBV6-3 to TRBJ2-2, with D perhaps TRBD2 (6 bases). CDR3 length: 17 residues. CDR1 MNHEY and CDR2 SVGEGT come from the germline V gene. Deletions cut 5 bases from V and 0 bases from J, with 16 bases between. The CDR3 DNA sequence: TGTGCCAGCAGTACTCAGGGACTGTCCGCGAACACCGGGGAGCTGTTTTTT. It specifies CASSTQGLSANTGELFF.

V usage is TRBV9 and J usage is TRBJ2-2; TRBD2 aligns across 7 bases. Trimming cost V 0 bases and J 3 bases; bases outside gene matches: 5. The V gene's germline CDR1 is SGDLS and CDR2 YYNGEE. There are 16 residues in the CDR3. CDR3 amino acids: CASSVAAGPYTGELFF. DNA of the CDR3: TGTGCCAGCAGCGTAGCAGCGGGACCATACACCGGGGAGCTGTTTTTT.

The V and J genes are TRBV19 and TRBJ1-5, with D maybe TRBD1 (5 bases). The CDR3 covers 15 residues. CDR1 and CDR2 (germline): LNHDA, SQIVND (reference sequence). Trimming took off 3 bases at V and 4 bases at J, with 13 bases between the two ends. CDR3 loop: CASSILGSGNQPQHF. CDR3 nucleotide sequence: TGTGCCAGTAGTATTCTTGGTTCAGGGAATCAGCCCCAGCATTTT. Looking up the rest from reference TRBV19 and TRBJ1-5 gives the full variable domain: DGGITQSPKYLFRKEGQNVTLSCEQNLNHDAMYWYRQDPGQGLRLIYYSQIVNDFQKGDIAEGYSVSREKKESFPLTVTSAQKNPTAFYLCASSILGSGNQPQHFGDGTRLSIL.

The chain recombines TRBV5-8 with TRBJ1-5; TRBD1 agrees at 8 bases. V trimming: 2 bases; J trimming: 8 bases; junction bases outside the gene matches: 9. The CDR3 has 15 residues. In germline, CDR1 is SGHTS, CDR2 YDEGEE. The CDR3 DNA follows: TGTGCCAGCAGCTTCTGGGACAGGATCTTGGAGCCCCAGCATTTT. Translated, it gives CASSFWDRILEPQHF.

The chain is built from TRBV6-2 or TRBV6-3 and TRBJ2-2, with TRBD2 matching 10 bases. Germline V gives CDR1 MNHEY, CDR2 SVGEGT. The CDR3 loop spans 16 amino acids. Losses at the gene ends were 0 bases for V and 6 bases for J; bases not matched to a gene: 4. The CDR3, as DNA: TGTGCCAGCAGTTACTCAGCGGGGGGGAGCGCCGGGGAGCTGTTTTTT. Protein: CASSYSAGGSAGELFF.